The 18 T cell receptor beta chains below all came from one sample that was sequenced in a study of blood T cell repertoires in COVID-19. TCRdb keeps only in-frame clones here, not all; method: immunoSEQ multiplex PCR. Altogether approximately 140,000 clones are present, 84% being singletons, with the ten largest covering around 5.4%. Sample: PBMCs or T cells enriched from blood (not recorded which). These receptors all stem from a woman between 45 and 65 years old who had been exposed to COVID-19.

This clone was counted between two and nine times. The V and J genes are TRBV5-1 and TRBJ1-1; 9 bases map to TRBD1. The CDR3 consists of 15 residues. V lost 4 bases to trimming and J lost 5 bases; unmatched junction nucleotides: 9. The germline CDR1 and CDR2 sequences are SGHRS and YFSETQ. The CDR3 region has the DNA TGCGCCAGCAGCCAGACCGGGACAGGGCGAACTGAAGCTTTCTTT. This sequence encodes CASSQTGTGRTEAFF.

V usage is TRBV11-2 and J usage is TRBJ1-2; 7 positions agree with TRBD1. Unmatched junction bases numbered 9, after V lost 4 bases and J lost 4 bases. Germline V gives CDR1 SGHAT, CDR2 FQNNGV. The CDR3 contains 15 residues. The CDR3 sequence: CASSSLGTDSYGYTF. DNA for the CDR3: TGTGCCAGCAGCTCCCTCGGGACAGATAGCTATGGCTACACCTTC.

This clone came up once. The V and J genes are TRBV27 and TRBJ1-2; D is undetermined. The CDR3 spans 12 residues. In germline, CDR1 is MNHEY, CDR2 SMNVEV (reference sequence). V gave up 7 bases and J gave up 7 bases, with 13 bases separating them. The CDR3 DNA reads TGTGCCAGCAAGGACTTTGCCAGTGGCTACACCTTC. This translates into CASKDFASGYTF.

This chain joins TRBV2 and TRBJ2-5; 13 positions match TRBD2. Germline trimming cut 6 bases from V and 3 bases from J; bases unmatched to any gene: 10. The V gene's germline CDR1 is SNHLY and CDR2 FYNNEI. The length of the CDR3 is 17 residues. CDR3 sequence: CASRAGLAGRREETQYF. The CDR3 DNA reads TGTGCCAGCAGGGCGGGACTAGCGGGGAGGAGGGAAGAGACCCAGTACTTC.

The gene calls are TRBV23-1 and TRBJ2-1; 11 bases are a match to TRBD1. TRBV23-1 is an open reading frame whose function is uncertain. CDR3 length: 16 residues. V lost 4 bases and J lost 8; bases outside the gene matches: 10. CDR3 DNA: TGCGCCAGCAGTCCCTCTCCGGGACAGGGGGATGATGAGCAGTTCTTC. This gives the protein CASSPSPGQGDDEQFF.

This chain connects TRBV7-9 to TRBJ2-5, with 11 bases identical to TRBD2. CDR1 is SEHNR and CDR2 is FQNEAQ in the germline V gene (reference sequence). The CDR3 covers 14 residues. Trimming at V came to 6 bases and at J to 5 bases, leaving 5 bases not matched to a gene. CDR3 protein: CASSSGGVRETQYF. The DNA of the CDR3 is TGTGCCAGCAGTAGCGGGGGGGTCCGGGAGACCCAGTACTTC.

V gene TRBV7-2 combines with J gene TRBJ2-3; 7 bases map to TRBD2. Trimming at V came to 1 base and at J to 4 bases, leaving 11 bases not matched to a gene. Per the germline V gene, CDR1 is SGHTA and CDR2 is FQGNSA. This CDR3 comprises 17 residues. The CDR3 loop reads CASSLGGGAGVADTQYF. In DNA form, the CDR3 reads TGTGCCAGCAGCTTAGGGGGCGGGGCGGGAGTGGCAGATACGCAGTATTTT.

This clone showed up just a few times. The V and J genes are TRBV7-3 and TRBJ2-3, with 9 positions matching TRBD1. V shed 1 base and J 3 bases; nucleotides not matched to a gene: 2. This CDR3 region has 15 residues. CDR1 and CDR2 from the germline V gene are SGHTA and FQGTGA. The CDR3 DNA reads TGTGCCAGCAGCTTAAGGACAGGGGAAACAGATACGCAGTATTTT. It encodes CASSLRTGETDTQYF.

The rearrangement joins TRBV6-4 to TRBJ1-5; 9 nucleotides agree with TRBD1. Trimming took 7 bases from V and 7 from J; bases not matched to a gene: 8. Germline values: CDR1 MRHNA, CDR2 SNTAGT. The length of the CDR3 is 14 residues. CDR3 sequence reads: CASIRDRDYQPQHF. The CDR3 DNA sequence: TGTGCCAGCATCCGGGACAGGGATTACCAGCCCCAGCATTTT.

The chain joins TRBV4-3 to TRBJ2-1; a weak D match, TRBD1 (7 bases). This CDR3 has 13 amino acids. Between the trimmed V and J ends, which lost 4 bases and 13 bases, there was a span of 17 bases. Per germline, CDR1 LGHNA and CDR2 YSLEER. The CDR3 loop reads CASSPPGGTAQFF. The CDR3 nucleotides read TGCGCCAGCAGCCCCCCCGGAGGGACAGCCCAGTTCTTC.

The chain is built from TRBV15 and TRBJ1-5; a weak D match, TRBD1 (6 bases). The CDR3 runs to 18 residues. Trimming removed 1 base at V and 2 bases at J, with 18 bases between. Germline values: CDR1 LNHNV, CDR2 YYDKDF (reference sequence). The CDR3, as DNA: TGTGCCACCAGCAGAGTTCTCGGGACACCCGACGGCAATCAGCCCCAGCATTTT. As protein: CATSRVLGTPDGNQPQHF.

V usage is TRBV10-1 and J usage is TRBJ1-2; D not resolved. From germline, CDR1 is WNHNN and CDR2 SYGVQD (reference sequence). V was pared by 1 base and J by 4 bases, with 7 bases between. The CDR3 is made up of 13 amino acids. The CDR3, as DNA: TGCGCCAGCAGTGAGTTAGCGGGCTATGGCTACACCTTC. Translated: CASSELAGYGYTF.

This clone occurred once. The chain carries TRBV6-6 and TRBJ2-5, with D unclear. Deletions cut 2 bases from V and 0 bases from J, with 4 bases between. CDR3 length: 13 residues. Germline CDR1 is MNHNY and CDR2 is SVGAGI (reference sequence). The CDR3 protein is CASSYQDQETQYF. CDR3 nucleotide sequence: TGTGCCAGCAGTTACCAGGACCAAGAGACCCAGTACTTC.

The rearrangement joins TRBV5-4 to TRBJ1-6, with D possibly TRBD1 on 5 matching bases. Germline CDR1 and CDR2: SGHNT and YYREEE (reference sequence). The CDR3 sequence is 15 residues long. The V end was cut by 3 bases, the J end by 10 bases, with 17 bases between. CDR3 coding DNA: TGTGCCAGCAGCTGGGCCGGGACTTCAGAGTCACCCCTCCACTTT. It translates to CASSWAGTSESPLHF.

This chain joins TRBV5-4 and TRBJ1-4; a weak D match, TRBD1 (6 bases). The germline V gene has CDR1 SGHNT and CDR2 YYREEE (reference sequence). This CDR3 is 15 amino acids long. Trimming removed 4 bases at V and 3 bases at J, with 13 bases between. The CDR3 bases are TGTGCCAGCAGCATCAACAGGGACCCTAATGAAAAACTGTTTTTT. It codes for CASSINRDPNEKLFF.

The chain has TRBV6-5 and TRBJ2-1; D is uncertain. This CDR3 contains 14 residues. Between the trimmed V and J ends, which lost 5 bases and 4 bases, there was a span of 12 bases. Germline CDR1 and CDR2: MNHEY and SVGAGI. The CDR3 is CASSLPGRYNEQFF. The CDR3 coding sequence is TGTGCCAGCAGTCTTCCAGGCAGATACAATGAGCAGTTCTTC.

The rearrangement uses TRBV18 and TRBJ2-3; TRBD2 is a possible D gene (6 bases). The CDR3 spans 16 residues. Trimming stripped 4 bases from V and 3 bases from J, with 17 bases between. Per germline, CDR1 KGHSH and CDR2 LQKENI. CDR3 in DNA: TGTGCCAGCTCACATCTACAGGTCGGGAGTACAGATACGCAGTATTTT. Translating gives CASSHLQVGSTDTQYF. The whole variable domain, remainder taken from reference TRBV18 and TRBJ2-3, is NAGVMQNPRHLVRRRGQEARLRCSPMKGHSHVYWYRQLPEEGLKFMVYLQKENIIDESGMPKERFSAEFPKEGPSILRIQQVVRGDSAAYFCASSHLQVGSTDTQYFGPGTRLTVL.

The gene calls are TRBV29-1 and TRBJ1-1, with 8 nucleotides matching TRBD1. Trimming took 7 bases from V and 4 from J; bases not matched to a gene: 5. Germline V lookup: CDR1 SQVTM, CDR2 ANQGSEA. The CDR3 loop spans 12 amino acids. The CDR3 DNA is TGCAGCGCTACCGACAGGGGCACTGAAGCTTTCTTT. Translated, it gives CSATDRGTEAFF.